This paragraph reports one T cell receptor (beta chain). Profiled with immunoSEQ multiplex PCR; TCRdb holds only in-frame clones, not every one. Counted here are more than 60,000 clones, roughly 84% occurring once; the ten biggest clones make up around 26%. The germline V gene encodes CDR1 ENHRY and CDR2 SYGVKD. CDR3 size: 14 residues. V was trimmed by 4 bases and J by 2 bases, leaving 10 bases between them. These data are taken from a study of OX40 agonist ivuxolimab in advanced cancers. Overall study: Age averaged around 60 years (range roughly 23 to 90), and 80% to 90% were male.

The specimen was CD4+ or CD8+ T cells sorted from blood, collected in a trial of the OX40 agonist ivuxolimab. The receptor's source is an adult with an advanced solid tumor such as melanoma, head and neck, liver or kidney cancer. The genes are TRBV10-3 and TRBJ2-3; D might be TRBD1 (6 bases). Here the CDR3 DNA reads TGTGCCATCAGTGCCGGGACAACCACAGATACGCAGTATTTT. Translating gives CAISAGTTTDTQYF.